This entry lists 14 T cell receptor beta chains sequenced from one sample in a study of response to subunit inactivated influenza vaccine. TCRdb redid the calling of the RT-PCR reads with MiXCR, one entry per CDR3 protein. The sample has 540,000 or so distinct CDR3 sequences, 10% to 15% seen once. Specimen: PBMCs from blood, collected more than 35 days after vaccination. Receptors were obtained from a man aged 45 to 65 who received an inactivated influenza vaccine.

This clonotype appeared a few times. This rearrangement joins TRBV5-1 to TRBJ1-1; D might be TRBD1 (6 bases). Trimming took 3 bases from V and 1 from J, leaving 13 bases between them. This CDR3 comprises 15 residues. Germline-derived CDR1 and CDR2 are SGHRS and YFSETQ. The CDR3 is CASSSRGDSNTEAFF. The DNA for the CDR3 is TGCGCCAGCAGCTCCAGGGGCGACTCGAACACTGAAGCTTTCTTT.

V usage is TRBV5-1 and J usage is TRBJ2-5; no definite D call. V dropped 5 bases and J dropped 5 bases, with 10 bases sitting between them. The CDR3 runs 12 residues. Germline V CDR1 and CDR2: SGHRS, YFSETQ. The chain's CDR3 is CASRSDRETQYF. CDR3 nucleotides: TGCGCCAGCAGGTCTGACCGGGAGACCCAGTACTTC.

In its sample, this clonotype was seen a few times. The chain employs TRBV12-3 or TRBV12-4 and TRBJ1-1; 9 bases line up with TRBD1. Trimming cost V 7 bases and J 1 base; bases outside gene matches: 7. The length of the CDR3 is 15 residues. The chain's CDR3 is CASNNRGRENTEAFF. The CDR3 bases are TGTGCCAGCAATAACAGGGGGCGAGAGAACACTGAAGCTTTCTTT.

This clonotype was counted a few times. CDR3 coding DNA: TGCAGTGCTAGTGGGTGGTCTAAATCCAACAATGAGCAGTTCTTC. Translated: CSASGWSKSNNEQFF. The chain has TRBV20-1 and TRBJ2-1; D is uncertain. Trimming pared 3 bases from V and 5 bases from J, leaving 17 bases between. The CDR3 consists of 15 residues. Germline V gene lookup returns CDR1 DFQATT and CDR2 SNEGSKA (reference sequence).

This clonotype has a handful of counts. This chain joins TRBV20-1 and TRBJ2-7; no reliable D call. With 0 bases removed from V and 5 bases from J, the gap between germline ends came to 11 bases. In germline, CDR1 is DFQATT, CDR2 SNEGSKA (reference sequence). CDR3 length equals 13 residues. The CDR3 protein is CSARDWVNNEQYF. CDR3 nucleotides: TGCAGTGCTAGAGATTGGGTGAACAACGAGCAGTACTTC.

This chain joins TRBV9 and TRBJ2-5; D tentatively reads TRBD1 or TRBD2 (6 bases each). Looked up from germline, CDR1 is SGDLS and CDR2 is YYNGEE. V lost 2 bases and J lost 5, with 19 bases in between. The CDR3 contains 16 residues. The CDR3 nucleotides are TGTGCCAGCAGCGTCCGGTGGGGGGCTAGCATGGAGACCCAGTACTTC. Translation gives CASSVRWGASMETQYF.

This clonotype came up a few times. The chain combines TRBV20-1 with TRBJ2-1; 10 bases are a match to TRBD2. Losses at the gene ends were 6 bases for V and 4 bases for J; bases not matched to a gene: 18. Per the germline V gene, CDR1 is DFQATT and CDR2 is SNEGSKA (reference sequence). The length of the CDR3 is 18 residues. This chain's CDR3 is CSAPLLIRTSGEYNEQFF. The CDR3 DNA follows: TGCAGTGCCCCATTATTAATCCGGACTAGCGGAGAATACAATGAGCAGTTCTTC.

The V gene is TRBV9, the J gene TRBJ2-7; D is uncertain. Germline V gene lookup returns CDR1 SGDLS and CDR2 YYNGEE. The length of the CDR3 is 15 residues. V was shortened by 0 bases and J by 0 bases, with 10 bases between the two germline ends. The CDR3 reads CASSVGLGNSYEQYF. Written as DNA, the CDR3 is TGTGCCAGCAGCGTAGGACTGGGTAACTCCTACGAGCAGTACTTC.

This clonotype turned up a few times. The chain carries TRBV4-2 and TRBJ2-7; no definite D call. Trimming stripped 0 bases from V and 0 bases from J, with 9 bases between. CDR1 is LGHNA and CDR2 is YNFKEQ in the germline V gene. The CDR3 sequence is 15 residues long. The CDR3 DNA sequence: TGTGCCAGCAGCCAAGATCGGACGCGCTCCTACGAGCAGTACTTC. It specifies CASSQDRTRSYEQYF.

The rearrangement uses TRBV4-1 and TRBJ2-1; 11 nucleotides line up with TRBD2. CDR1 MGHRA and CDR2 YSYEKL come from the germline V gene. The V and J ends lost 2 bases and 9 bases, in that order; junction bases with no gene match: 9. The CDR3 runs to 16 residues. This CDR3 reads CASSQIATSGTREQFF. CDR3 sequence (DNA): TGCGCCAGCAGCCAAATCGCGACTAGCGGGACCCGTGAGCAGTTCTTC.

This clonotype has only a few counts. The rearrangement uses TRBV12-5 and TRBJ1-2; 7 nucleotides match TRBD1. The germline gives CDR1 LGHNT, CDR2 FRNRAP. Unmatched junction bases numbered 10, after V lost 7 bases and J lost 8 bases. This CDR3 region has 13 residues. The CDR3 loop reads CASVADREGGYTF. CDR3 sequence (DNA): TGTGCTAGTGTCGCAGACAGGGAGGGGGGCTACACCTTC.

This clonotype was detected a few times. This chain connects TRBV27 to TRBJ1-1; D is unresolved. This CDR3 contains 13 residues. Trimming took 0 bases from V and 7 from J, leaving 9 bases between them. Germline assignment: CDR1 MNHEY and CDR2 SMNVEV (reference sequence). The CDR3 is CASSLSLSLEAFF. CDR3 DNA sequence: TGTGCCAGCAGTTTATCCCTCAGCCTTGAAGCTTTCTTT.

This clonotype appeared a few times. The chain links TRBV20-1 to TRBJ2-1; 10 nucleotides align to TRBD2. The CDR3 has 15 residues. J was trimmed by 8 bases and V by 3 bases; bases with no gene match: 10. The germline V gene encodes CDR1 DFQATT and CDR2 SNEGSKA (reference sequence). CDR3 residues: CSAREASGSRYEQFF. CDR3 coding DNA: TGCAGTGCTAGGGAGGCTAGCGGGAGTAGGTATGAGCAGTTCTTC.

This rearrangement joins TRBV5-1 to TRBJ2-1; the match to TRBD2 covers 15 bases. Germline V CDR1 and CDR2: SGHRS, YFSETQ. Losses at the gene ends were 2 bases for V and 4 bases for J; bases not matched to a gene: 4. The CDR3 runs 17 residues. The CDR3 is CASSLGTSGGSYNEQFF. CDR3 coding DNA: TGCGCCAGCAGCTTAGGGACTAGCGGGGGGTCGTACAATGAGCAGTTCTTC.